This TCR beta chain was sequenced during a study of cytomegalovirus exposure and HLA in healthy donors. Study-level findings and limits: There were some V segments, including TRBV6-2 and TRBV6-3, excluded as indistinguishable. Across donors, most TCRs were seen rarely, yet some public ones were widespread.

For this clone: Its matching antigen is unknown.

This CDR3 has 15 residues. The germline V gene encodes CDR1 SGHRS and CDR2 YFSETQ. V lost 1 base and J 4 bases, leaving 11 bases between the germline ends. Primers for the PCR totalled 60 Vbeta and 13 Jbeta. The protocol was immunoSEQ multiplex PCR, while the TCRdb copy is restricted to in-frame clones and leaves out a portion. The sample totals 200,000 to 250,000 clones. The TCR was taken from a girl aged 2 to 10 in good health and CMV-seropositive. The sequenced material came from PBMCs. The chain has TRBV5-1 and TRBJ2-2, with D perhaps TRBD1 (5 bases). The CDR3 region has the DNA TGCGCCAGCAGCTTGACGACAGCGAGCACCGGGGAGCTGTTTTTT. This codes for CASSLTTASTGELFF.